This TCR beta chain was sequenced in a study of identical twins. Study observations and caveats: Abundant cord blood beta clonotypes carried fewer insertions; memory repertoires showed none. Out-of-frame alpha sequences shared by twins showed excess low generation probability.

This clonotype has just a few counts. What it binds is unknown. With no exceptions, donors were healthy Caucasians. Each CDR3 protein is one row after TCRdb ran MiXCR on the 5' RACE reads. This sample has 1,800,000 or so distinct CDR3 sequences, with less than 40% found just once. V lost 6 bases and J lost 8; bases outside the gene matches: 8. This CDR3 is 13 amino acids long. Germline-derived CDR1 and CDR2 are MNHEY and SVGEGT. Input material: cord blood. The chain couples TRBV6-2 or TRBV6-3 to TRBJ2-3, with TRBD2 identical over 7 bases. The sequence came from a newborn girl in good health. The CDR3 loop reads CASSSPSGGTQYF. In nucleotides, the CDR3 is TGTGCCAGCAGCTCTCCATCGGGGGGTACGCAGTATTTT.